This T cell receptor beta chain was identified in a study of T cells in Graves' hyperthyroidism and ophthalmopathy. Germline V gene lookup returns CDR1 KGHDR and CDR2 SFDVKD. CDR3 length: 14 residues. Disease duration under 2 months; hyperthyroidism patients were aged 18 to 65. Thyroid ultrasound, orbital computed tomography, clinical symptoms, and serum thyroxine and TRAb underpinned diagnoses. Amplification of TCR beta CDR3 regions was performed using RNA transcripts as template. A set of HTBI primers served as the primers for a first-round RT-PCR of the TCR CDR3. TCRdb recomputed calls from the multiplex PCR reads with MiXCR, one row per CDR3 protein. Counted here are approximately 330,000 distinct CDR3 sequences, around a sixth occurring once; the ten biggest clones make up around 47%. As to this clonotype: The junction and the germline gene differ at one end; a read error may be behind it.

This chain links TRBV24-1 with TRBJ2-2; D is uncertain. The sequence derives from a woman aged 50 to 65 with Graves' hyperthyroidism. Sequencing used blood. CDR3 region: CASSDPTHTGELFF. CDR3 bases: TGTGCCAGCAGTGATCCCACCCACACCGGGGAGCTGTTTTTT.